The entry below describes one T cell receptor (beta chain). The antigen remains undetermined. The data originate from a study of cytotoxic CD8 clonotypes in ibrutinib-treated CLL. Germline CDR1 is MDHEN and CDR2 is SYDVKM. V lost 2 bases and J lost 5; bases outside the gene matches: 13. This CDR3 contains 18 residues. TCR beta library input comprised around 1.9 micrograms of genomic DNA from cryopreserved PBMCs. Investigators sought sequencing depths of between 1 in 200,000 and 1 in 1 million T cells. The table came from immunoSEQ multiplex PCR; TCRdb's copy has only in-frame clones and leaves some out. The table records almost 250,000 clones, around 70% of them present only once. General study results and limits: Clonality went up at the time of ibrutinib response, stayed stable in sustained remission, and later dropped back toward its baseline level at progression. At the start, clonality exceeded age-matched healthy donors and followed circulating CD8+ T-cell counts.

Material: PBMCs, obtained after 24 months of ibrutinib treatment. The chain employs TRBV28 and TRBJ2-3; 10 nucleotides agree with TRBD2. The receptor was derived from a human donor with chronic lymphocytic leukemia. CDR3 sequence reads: CASSLSASGRQGGDTQYF. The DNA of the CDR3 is TGTGCCAGCAGTTTAAGCGCTAGCGGGAGACAAGGGGGAGATACGCAGTATTTT.